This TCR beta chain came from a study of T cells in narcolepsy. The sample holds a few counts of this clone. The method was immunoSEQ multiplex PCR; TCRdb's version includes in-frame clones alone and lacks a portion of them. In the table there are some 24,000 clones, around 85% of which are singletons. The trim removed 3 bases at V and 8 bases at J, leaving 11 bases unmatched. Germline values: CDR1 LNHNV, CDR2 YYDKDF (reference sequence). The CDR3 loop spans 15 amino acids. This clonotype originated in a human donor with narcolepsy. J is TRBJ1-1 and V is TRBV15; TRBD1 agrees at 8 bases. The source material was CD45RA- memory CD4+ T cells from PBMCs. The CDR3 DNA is TGTGCCACCAGCAGGACTGGGACAGGTCTCGGAGAAGCTTTCTTT. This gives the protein CATSRTGTGLGEAFF.